A selection of T cell receptor beta chains follows, all from one sample in a study of T cell responses to AZD1222 COVID-19 vaccine. Method: immunoSEQ multiplex PCR; TCRdb's copy keeps in-frame clones and lacks some. The sample gives around 130,000 clones, roughly 86% of which show up once; approximately 12% is in the top ten. The sequenced sample was peripheral blood, obtained on day 0 of AZD1222 vaccination. These receptors were collected from an adult in good health. Both conserved end residues are part of each CDR3. The D gene is left open where the match is weak. Not every row has a clone size; where given, it reads once, few, many or a size class.

clone_size: NA
cdr3_length: 16
d_call: NA
j_call: TRBJ2-1
v_call: TRBV13
cdr3_aa: CASSLSRLTSYNEQFF
cdr3_nt: TGTGCCAGCAGCTTAAGTCGGCTAACTAGTTACAATGAGCAGTTCTTC

clone_size: NA
cdr3_length: 15
d_call: NA
j_call: TRBJ1-1
v_call: TRBV6-5
cdr3_aa: CASSYATMGNTEAFF
cdr3_nt: TGTGCCAGCAGTTATGCCACTATGGGGAACACTGAAGCTTTCTTT

clone_size: NA
cdr3_length: 16
d_call: TRBD2
j_call: TRBJ2-1
v_call: TRBV18
cdr3_aa: CASSPPTLAGVNEQFF
cdr3_nt: TGTGCCAGCTCACCACCCACCCTAGCGGGGGTCAATGAGCAGTTCTTC

clone_size: many
cdr3_length: 15
d_call: TRBD1
j_call: TRBJ1-1
v_call: TRBV9
cdr3_aa: CASSVEGTGRTEAFF
cdr3_nt: TGTGCCAGCAGCGTAGAAGGGACAGGGAGGACTGAAGCTTTCTTT

clone_size: NA
cdr3_length: 16
d_call: TRBD1
j_call: TRBJ1-1
v_call: TRBV3-1/TRBV3-2
cdr3_aa: CASSQGGQGLNTEAFF
cdr3_nt: TGTGCCAGCAGCCAAGGTGGACAGGGGCTAAACACTGAAGCTTTCTTT

clone_size: NA
cdr3_length: 17
d_call: NA
j_call: TRBJ1-5
v_call: TRBV23-1
cdr3_aa: CASSHPFGANSNQPQHF
cdr3_nt: TGCGCCAGCAGTCACCCCTTCGGAGCAAATAGCAATCAGCCCCAGCATTTT

clone_size: NA
cdr3_length: 12
d_call: NA
j_call: TRBJ1-5
v_call: TRBV9
cdr3_aa: CASSVRGQPQHF
cdr3_nt: TGTGCCAGCAGCGTTCGGGGGCAGCCCCAGCATTTT

clone_size: NA
cdr3_length: 15
d_call: NA
j_call: TRBJ1-1
v_call: TRBV7-2
cdr3_aa: CASSLPGAQNTEAFF
cdr3_nt: TGTGCCAGCAGCCTACCAGGGGCCCAGAACACTGAAGCTTTCTTT

clone_size: NA
cdr3_length: 15
d_call: TRBD1
j_call: TRBJ1-1
v_call: TRBV7-9
cdr3_aa: CASSFSTGGNTEAFF
cdr3_nt: TGTGCCAGCAGCTTTTCAACAGGGGGGAACACTGAAGCTTTCTTT

clone_size: NA
cdr3_length: 14
d_call: NA
j_call: TRBJ2-7
v_call: TRBV3-1/TRBV3-2
cdr3_aa: CASHPGGGSYEQYF
cdr3_nt: TGTGCCAGCCACCCCGGGGGAGGCTCCTACGAGCAGTACTTC

clone_size: NA
cdr3_length: 14
d_call: NA
j_call: TRBJ2-7
v_call: TRBV19
cdr3_aa: CASQRDRHSYEQYF
cdr3_nt: TGTGCCAGCCAGAGGGACCGCCACTCCTACGAGCAGTACTTC

clone_size: NA
cdr3_length: 15
d_call: TRBD1
j_call: TRBJ2-3
v_call: TRBV19
cdr3_aa: CASSIEGQITDTQYF
cdr3_nt: TGTGCCAGTAGTATTGAGGGACAGATCACAGATACGCAGTATTTT

clone_size: NA
cdr3_length: 16
d_call: NA
j_call: TRBJ2-1
v_call: TRBV25-1
cdr3_aa: CASSEWQGGTYNEQFF
cdr3_nt: TGTGCCAGCAGTGAATGGCAAGGGGGTACCTACAATGAGCAGTTCTTC

clone_size: NA
cdr3_length: 13
d_call: NA
j_call: TRBJ2-3
v_call: TRBV5-4
cdr3_aa: CASSLFSTDTQYF
cdr3_nt: TGTGCCAGCAGCTTGTTCAGCACAGATACGCAGTATTTT

clone_size: NA
cdr3_length: 15
d_call: NA
j_call: TRBJ2-5
v_call: TRBV19
cdr3_aa: CASSQGGHSQETQYF
cdr3_nt: TGTGCCAGTAGTCAAGGGGGACACTCCCAAGAGACCCAGTACTTC

clone_size: NA
cdr3_length: 12
d_call: NA
j_call: TRBJ1-1
v_call: TRBV15
cdr3_aa: CATSRDGSEAFF
cdr3_nt: TGTGCCACCAGCAGAGATGGGAGTGAAGCTTTCTTT

clone_size: NA
cdr3_length: 15
d_call: TRBD2
j_call: TRBJ2-1
v_call: TRBV6-6
cdr3_aa: CASSYSSREANEQFF
cdr3_nt: TGTGCCAGCAGTTACTCGAGCCGGGAGGCGAATGAGCAGTTCTTC

clone_size: NA
cdr3_length: 15
d_call: NA
j_call: TRBJ2-1
v_call: TRBV7-3
cdr3_aa: CASSRGLPRDNEQFF
cdr3_nt: TGTGCCAGCAGCCGGGGACTGCCCCGAGACAATGAGCAGTTCTTC

clone_size: NA
cdr3_length: 16
d_call: TRBD1
j_call: TRBJ1-6
v_call: TRBV5-1
cdr3_aa: CASSLGQGARNSPLHF
cdr3_nt: TGCGCCAGCAGCTTGGGACAGGGGGCGCGGAATTCACCCCTCCACTTT

clone_size: NA
cdr3_length: 14
d_call: TRBD1
j_call: TRBJ2-5
v_call: TRBV7-3
cdr3_aa: CASSATGVGETQYF
cdr3_nt: TGTGCCAGCAGCGCGACAGGGGTGGGGGAGACCCAGTACTTC

clone_size: NA
cdr3_length: 14
d_call: NA
j_call: TRBJ1-2
v_call: TRBV5-4
cdr3_aa: CASSLREYDYGYTF
cdr3_nt: TGTGCCAGCAGCTTAAGGGAGTATGACTATGGCTACACCTTC

clone_size: NA
cdr3_length: 15
d_call: TRBD2
j_call: TRBJ2-1
v_call: TRBV7-3
cdr3_aa: CASSFLAGAYNEQFF
cdr3_nt: TGTGCCAGCAGCTTCCTAGCGGGGGCCTACAATGAGCAGTTCTTC

clone_size: NA
cdr3_length: 13
d_call: NA
j_call: TRBJ1-5
v_call: TRBV25-1
cdr3_aa: CASSEYGDQPQHF
cdr3_nt: TGTGCCAGCAGTGAATATGGCGATCAGCCCCAGCATTTT

clone_size: NA
cdr3_length: 14
d_call: NA
j_call: TRBJ2-2
v_call: TRBV7-2
cdr3_aa: CASNLAVNTGELFF
cdr3_nt: TGTGCCAGCAACTTAGCGGTAAACACCGGGGAGCTGTTTTTT

clone_size: NA
cdr3_length: 13
d_call: NA
j_call: TRBJ1-6
v_call: TRBV6-2/TRBV6-3
cdr3_aa: CASSYWVGSPLHF
cdr3_nt: TGTGCCAGCAGTTACTGGGTGGGTTCACCCCTCCACTTT

clone_size: NA
cdr3_length: 15
d_call: TRBD1
j_call: TRBJ1-5
v_call: TRBV19
cdr3_aa: CATATGGNSNQPQHF
cdr3_nt: TGTGCCACCGCTACAGGGGGCAATAGCAATCAGCCCCAGCATTTT

clone_size: NA
cdr3_length: 13
d_call: NA
j_call: TRBJ1-1
v_call: TRBV6-4
cdr3_aa: CASSVEENTEAFF
cdr3_nt: TGTGCCAGCAGTGTTGAAGAAAACACTGAAGCTTTCTTT

clone_size: NA
cdr3_length: 16
d_call: NA
j_call: TRBJ1-1
v_call: TRBV6-5
cdr3_aa: CASSSRPPGMNTEAFF
cdr3_nt: TGTGCCAGCAGTTCCAGGCCCCCAGGAATGAACACTGAAGCTTTCTTT

clone_size: NA
cdr3_length: 16
d_call: NA
j_call: TRBJ2-7
v_call: TRBV19
cdr3_aa: CASMAGTGGLSYEQYF
cdr3_nt: TGTGCCAGTATGGCAGGGACCGGAGGGCTATCCTACGAGCAGTACTTC

clone_size: NA
cdr3_length: 13
d_call: NA
j_call: TRBJ1-2
v_call: TRBV18
cdr3_aa: CASSPLAVDGYTF
cdr3_nt: TGTGCCAGCTCACCACTGGCAGTTGATGGCTACACCTTC

clone_size: NA
cdr3_length: 13
d_call: NA
j_call: TRBJ1-5
v_call: TRBV4-3
cdr3_aa: CASSQDLDQPQHF
cdr3_nt: TGCGCCAGCAGCCAAGATCTTGATCAGCCCCAGCATTTT

clone_size: few
cdr3_length: 14
d_call: NA
j_call: TRBJ2-6
v_call: TRBV5-1
cdr3_aa: CASRMYSGANVLTF
cdr3_nt: TGCGCCAGCAGAATGTACTCTGGGGCCAACGTCCTGACTTTC

clone_size: NA
cdr3_length: 14
d_call: TRBD1
j_call: TRBJ1-1
v_call: TRBV7-8
cdr3_aa: CASSPGDRNTEAFF
cdr3_nt: TGTGCCAGCAGCCCCGGGGACAGAAACACTGAAGCTTTCTTT

clone_size: NA
cdr3_length: 15
d_call: TRBD2
j_call: TRBJ2-3
v_call: TRBV7-8
cdr3_aa: CASSLRGGRTDTQYF
cdr3_nt: TGTGCCAGCAGCTTGCGGGGGGGTCGCACAGATACGCAGTATTTT

clone_size: few
cdr3_length: 14
d_call: NA
j_call: TRBJ2-7
v_call: TRBV9
cdr3_aa: CASSVGLRAYEQYF
cdr3_nt: TGTGCCAGCAGCGTAGGGCTACGGGCCTACGAGCAGTACTTC

clone_size: NA
cdr3_length: 16
d_call: TRBD1
j_call: TRBJ1-4
v_call: TRBV19
cdr3_aa: CASRPLGQVVDEKLFF
cdr3_nt: TGTGCCAGTCGACCCCTGGGACAGGTCGTGGATGAAAAACTGTTTTTT

clone_size: NA
cdr3_length: 15
d_call: TRBD2
j_call: TRBJ2-1
v_call: TRBV4-1
cdr3_aa: CASSSGGGFGNEQFF
cdr3_nt: TGCGCCAGCAGTTCTGGGGGGGGTTTTGGCAATGAGCAGTTCTTC

clone_size: NA
cdr3_length: 18
d_call: NA
j_call: TRBJ1-1
v_call: TRBV19
cdr3_aa: CASSIGPWDGDLGTEAFF
cdr3_nt: TGTGCCAGTAGTATAGGTCCGTGGGACGGGGACCTTGGGACTGAAGCTTTCTTT

clone_size: NA
cdr3_length: 16
d_call: NA
j_call: TRBJ1-1
v_call: TRBV14
cdr3_aa: CASSQVGPRLGTEAFF
cdr3_nt: TGTGCCAGCAGCCAAGTAGGGCCCAGGCTCGGGACTGAAGCTTTCTTT

clone_size: NA
cdr3_length: 14
d_call: NA
j_call: TRBJ2-3
v_call: TRBV11-3
cdr3_aa: CASSLGRATDTQYF
cdr3_nt: TGTGCCAGCAGCTTGGGGCGGGCCACAGATACGCAGTATTTT

clone_size: few
cdr3_length: 19
d_call: NA
j_call: TRBJ2-7
v_call: TRBV2
cdr3_aa: CASSVSLVSTDRTLYEQYF
cdr3_nt: TGTGCCAGCAGTGTTAGTCTTGTTTCGACAGATAGGACACTTTACGAGCAGTACTTC